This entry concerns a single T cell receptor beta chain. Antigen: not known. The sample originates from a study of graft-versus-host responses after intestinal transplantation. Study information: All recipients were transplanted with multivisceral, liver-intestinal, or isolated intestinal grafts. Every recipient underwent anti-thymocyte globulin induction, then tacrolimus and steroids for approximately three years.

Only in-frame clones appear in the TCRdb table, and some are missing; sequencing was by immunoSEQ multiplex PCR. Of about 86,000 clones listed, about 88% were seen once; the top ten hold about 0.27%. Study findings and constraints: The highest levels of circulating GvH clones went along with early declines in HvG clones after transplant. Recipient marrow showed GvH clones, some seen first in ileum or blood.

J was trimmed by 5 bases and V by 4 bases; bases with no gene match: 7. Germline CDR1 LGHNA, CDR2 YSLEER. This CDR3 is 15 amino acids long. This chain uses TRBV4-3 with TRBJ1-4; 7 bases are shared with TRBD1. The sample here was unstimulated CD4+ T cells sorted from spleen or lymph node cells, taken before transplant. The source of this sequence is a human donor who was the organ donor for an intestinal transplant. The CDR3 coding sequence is TGCGCCAGCAGCCCACGGGACAGCCCCAATGAAAAACTGTTTTTT. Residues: CASSPRDSPNEKLFF.